The rows below give T cell receptor beta chains drawn from one sample of a study of control samples from healthy donors and cancer patients. Data came from immunoSEQ multiplex PCR; TCRdb stores just in-frame clones and leaves some out. The profile shows 90,000 or so clones, roughly 84% of them singletons. The source material was PBMCs. The receptors derive from a man between 70 and 80 years old with lung cancer. The CDR3 runs from the conserved cysteine through the conserved F or W. The order of the fields is clone size, V gene, CDR3 protein. Clone size, where shown, is once, few, many, or a class for clones that have expanded.

.	TRBV5-4	CASSPTGADTQYF
.	TRBV27	CASSQGLSYEQYF
.	TRBV6-2/TRBV6-3	CASSYSGLTREQYF
.	TRBV27	CASSPETGALFSTEAFF
.	TRBV9	CASEGVLPPLHF
.	TRBV27	CASRDTTVGVGEQFF
.	TRBV7-9	CASSPSGSQETQYF
.	TRBV19	CASSPSDRFPKNIQYF
.	TRBV4-1	CASSQGDRENQPQHF
once	TRBV11-2	CASSLVVGGTTDTQYF
.	TRBV6-1	CASSDTGTGGGQPQHF
once	TRBV5-1	CASSLGLGSTDTQYF
.	TRBV7-9	CASNRGESTGELFF
.	TRBV27	CASSLSIQGADGYTF
many	TRBV19	CASSNRGFSYNEQFF
.	TRBV27	CASSLNHPSEQYF
.	TRBV3-1/TRBV3-2	CASSPREGQTQYF
.	TRBV10-2	CASRWFGTSGTDTQYF
once	TRBV5-5	CASSFWTGNTGELFF
.	TRBV10-2	CASSEGRTSASHEQYF
.	TRBV18	CASSPSGLAGGQDEQFF
.	TRBV28	CASTEGGEETQYF
.	TRBV9	CASSVDSSYEQYF
.	TRBV5-5	CASSLPDRRYGYTF
.	TRBV7-7	CASSLTPRDSEQYF
.	TRBV27	CASSLARGGDYGYTF
.	TRBV11-2	CASSQSASSGQGNRKGYTF
.	TRBV7-2	CASRGTSGYTQYF
.	TRBV3-1/TRBV3-2	CASSQAGVSSYEQYF
.	TRBV6-2/TRBV6-3	CASSYSSGNQYF
.	TRBV11-3	CASSTGQGTDTQYF
.	TRBV5-6	CASSSTGGANYGYTF
.	TRBV3-1/TRBV3-2	CASSQAGAKNIQYF
.	TRBV4-1	CASSSSGLAGDYNEQFF
.	TRBV5-8	CASSLVVTRRGATEAFF
.	TRBV10-3	CARRDTKVNIQYF
.	TRBV6-5	CASREGQIETQHF
.	TRBV6-5	CASRPGGTDTQYF
.	TRBV7-2	CASSAGWGAGQNIQYF
.	TRBV19	CASSIVGVFRASGNTIYF
.	TRBV27	CASSLEPVYNSPLHF
.	TRBV12-3/TRBV12-4	CASTRGTHTEAFF
.	TRBV28	CASSVRDGNRYEQYF
.	TRBV6-1	CASSESGNQPQHF
.	TRBV6-5	CASTLAGRQDEQFF
.	TRBV10-1	CASSGEMPLSRDYKLTDTQYF
once	TRBV6-5	CASSYTIASHEQYF
few	TRBV5-1	CASSLEMGARDGYTF
.	TRBV20-1	CSASITGVGELFF
.	TRBV4-1	CASSLILLGGTNTGELFF
.	TRBV4-2	CASSQPTDKGQGYTF
.	TRBV4-1	CASSSRTINTGELFF
.	TRBV15	CATSRVVANGNTIYF